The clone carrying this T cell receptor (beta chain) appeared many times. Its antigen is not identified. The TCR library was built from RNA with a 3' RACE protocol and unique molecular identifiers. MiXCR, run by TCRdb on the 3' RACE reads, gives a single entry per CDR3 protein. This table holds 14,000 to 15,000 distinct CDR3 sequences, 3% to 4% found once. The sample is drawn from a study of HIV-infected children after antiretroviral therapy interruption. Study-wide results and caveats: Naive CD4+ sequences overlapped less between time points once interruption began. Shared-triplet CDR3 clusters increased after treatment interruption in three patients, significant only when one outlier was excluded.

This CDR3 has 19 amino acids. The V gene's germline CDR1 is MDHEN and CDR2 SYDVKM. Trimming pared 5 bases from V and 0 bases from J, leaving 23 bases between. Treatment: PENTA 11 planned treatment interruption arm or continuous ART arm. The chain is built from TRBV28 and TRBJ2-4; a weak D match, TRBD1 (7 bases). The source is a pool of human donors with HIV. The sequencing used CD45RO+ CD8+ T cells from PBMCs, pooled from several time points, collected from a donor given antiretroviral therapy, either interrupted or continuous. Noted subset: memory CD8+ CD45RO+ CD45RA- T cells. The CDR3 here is CASSGPGGRRSLAKNIQYF. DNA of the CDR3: TGTGCCAGCAGTGGACCAGGGGGGCGACGCTCTCTAGCCAAAAACATTCAGTACTTC.